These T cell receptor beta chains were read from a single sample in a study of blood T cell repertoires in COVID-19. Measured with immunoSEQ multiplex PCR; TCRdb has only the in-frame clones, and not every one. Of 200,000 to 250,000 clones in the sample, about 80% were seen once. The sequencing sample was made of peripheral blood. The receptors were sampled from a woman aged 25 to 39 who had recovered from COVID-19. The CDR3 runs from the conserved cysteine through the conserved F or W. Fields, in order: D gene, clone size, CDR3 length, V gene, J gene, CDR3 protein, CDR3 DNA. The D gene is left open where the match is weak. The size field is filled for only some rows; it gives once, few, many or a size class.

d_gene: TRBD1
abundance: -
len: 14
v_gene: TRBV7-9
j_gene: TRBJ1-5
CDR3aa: CASSPPGQVQPQHF
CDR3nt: TGTGCCAGCAGCCCCCCCGGACAGGTACAGCCCCAGCATTTT

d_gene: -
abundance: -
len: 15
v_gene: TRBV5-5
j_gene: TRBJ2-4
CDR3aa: CASRLDSNSKNIQYF
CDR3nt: TGTGCCAGCAGGCTGGACTCTAACTCCAAAAACATTCAGTACTTC

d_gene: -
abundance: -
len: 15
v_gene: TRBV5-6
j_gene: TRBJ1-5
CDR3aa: CASSLSDGGNQPQHF
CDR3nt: TGTGCCAGCAGCTTGAGTGATGGAGGCAATCAGCCCCAGCATTTT

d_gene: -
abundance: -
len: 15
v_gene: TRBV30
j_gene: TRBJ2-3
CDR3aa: CAWRPFRGSTDTQYF
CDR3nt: TGTGCCTGGAGACCGTTTCGGGGGAGCACAGATACGCAGTATTTT

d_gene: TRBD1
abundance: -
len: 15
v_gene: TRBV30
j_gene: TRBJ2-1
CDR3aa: CAWSIGTGGFYEQFF
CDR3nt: TGTGCCTGGTCGATAGGGACAGGGGGCTTCTATGAGCAGTTCTTC

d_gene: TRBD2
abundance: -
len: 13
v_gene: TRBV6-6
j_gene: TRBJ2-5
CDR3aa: CATQFSGRETQYF
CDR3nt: TGTGCCACCCAGTTCAGCGGGAGGGAGACCCAGTACTTC

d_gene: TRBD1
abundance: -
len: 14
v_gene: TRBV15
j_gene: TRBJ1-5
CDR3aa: CATSRDRAWQPQHF
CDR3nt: TGTGCCACCAGCAGGGACAGGGCATGGCAGCCCCAGCATTTT

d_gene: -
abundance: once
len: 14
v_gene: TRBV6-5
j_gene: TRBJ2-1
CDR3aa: CASSSRVLDNEQFF
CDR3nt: TGTGCCAGCAGTTCCAGGGTGCTTGACAATGAGCAGTTCTTC

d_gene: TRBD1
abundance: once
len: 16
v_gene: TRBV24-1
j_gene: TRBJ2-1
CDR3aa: CATSDDRGGVWNEQFF
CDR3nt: TGTGCCACCAGTGACGACAGAGGGGGCGTGTGGAATGAGCAGTTCTTC

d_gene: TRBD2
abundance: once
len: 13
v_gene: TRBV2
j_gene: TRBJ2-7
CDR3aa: CASIAGGSAEQYF
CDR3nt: TGTGCCAGCATAGCGGGAGGTTCGGCCGAGCAGTACTTC

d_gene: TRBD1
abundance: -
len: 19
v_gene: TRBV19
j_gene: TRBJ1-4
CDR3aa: CASRKHPRTGVQTNEKLFF
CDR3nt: TGTGCCAGTAGGAAGCACCCCCGGACAGGGGTGCAAACTAATGAAAAACTGTTTTTT

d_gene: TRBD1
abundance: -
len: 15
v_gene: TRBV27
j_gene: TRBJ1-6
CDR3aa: CASTIDRGRNSPLHF
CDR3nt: TGTGCCAGCACTATAGACAGGGGTCGGAATTCACCCCTCCACTTT

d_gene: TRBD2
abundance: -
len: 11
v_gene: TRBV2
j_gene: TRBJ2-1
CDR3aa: CASSGEGGKFF
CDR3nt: TGTGCCAGCAGTGGGGAGGGAGGGAAGTTCTTC

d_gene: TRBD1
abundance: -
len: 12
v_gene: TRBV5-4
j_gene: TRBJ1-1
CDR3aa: CASSLDTGAAFF
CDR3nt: TGTGCCAGCAGCTTGGACACAGGGGCAGCTTTCTTT

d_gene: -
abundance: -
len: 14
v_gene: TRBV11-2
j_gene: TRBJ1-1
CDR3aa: CASSLESSGTEAFF
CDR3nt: TGTGCCAGCAGCCTCGAGTCGAGCGGGACTGAAGCTTTCTTT

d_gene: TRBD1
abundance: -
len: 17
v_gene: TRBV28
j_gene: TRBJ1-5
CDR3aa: CASSLPGTGYSNQPQHF
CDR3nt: TGTGCCAGCAGTTTGCCCGGGACAGGCTATAGCAATCAGCCCCAGCATTTT

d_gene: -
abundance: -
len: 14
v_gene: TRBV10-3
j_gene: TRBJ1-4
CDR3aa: CAISNARDNEKLFF
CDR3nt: TGTGCCATCAGCAACGCGCGGGATAATGAAAAACTGTTTTTT

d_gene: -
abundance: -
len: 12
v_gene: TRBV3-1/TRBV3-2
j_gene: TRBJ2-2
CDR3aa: CASSQSTGELFF
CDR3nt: TGTGCCAGCAGTCAGTCGACCGGGGAGCTGTTTTTT

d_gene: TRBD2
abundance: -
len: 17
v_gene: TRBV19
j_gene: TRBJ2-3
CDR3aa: CASSLGLERLPTDTQYF
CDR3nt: TGTGCCAGTTCTCTAGGACTAGAGCGGTTACCCACAGATACGCAGTATTTT

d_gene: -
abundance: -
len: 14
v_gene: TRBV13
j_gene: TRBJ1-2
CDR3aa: CASSSDSNPYGYTF
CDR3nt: TGTGCCAGCAGCTCGGACAGTAATCCCTATGGCTACACCTTC

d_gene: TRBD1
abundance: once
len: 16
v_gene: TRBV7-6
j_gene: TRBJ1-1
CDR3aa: CASSPGMTGGYAEAFF
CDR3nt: TGTGCCAGCAGCCCCGGGATGACAGGGGGCTATGCTGAAGCTTTCTTT

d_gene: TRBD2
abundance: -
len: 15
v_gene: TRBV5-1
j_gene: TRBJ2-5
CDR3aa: CASSLRSGVQETQYF
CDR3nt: TGCGCCAGCAGCTTGAGGAGCGGGGTCCAAGAGACCCAGTACTTC

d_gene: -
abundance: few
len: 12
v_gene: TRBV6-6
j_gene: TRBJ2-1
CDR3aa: CASSYKTDEQFF
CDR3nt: TGTGCCAGCAGTTACAAAACGGATGAGCAGTTCTTC

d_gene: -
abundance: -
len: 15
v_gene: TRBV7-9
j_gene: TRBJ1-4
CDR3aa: CASTDGPEEGEKLFF
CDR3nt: TGTGCCAGCACCGACGGGCCAGAAGAGGGTGAAAAACTGTTTTTT

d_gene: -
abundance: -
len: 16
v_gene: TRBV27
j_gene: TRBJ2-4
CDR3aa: CASSFGVPLAKNIQYF
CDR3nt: TGTGCCAGCAGTTTCGGGGTGCCCCTAGCCAAAAACATTCAGTACTTC

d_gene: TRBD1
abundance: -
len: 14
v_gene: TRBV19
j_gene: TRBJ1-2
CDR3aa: CASTPRAGGYGYTF
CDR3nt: TGTGCCAGTACCCCCAGGGCAGGGGGCTATGGCTACACCTTC

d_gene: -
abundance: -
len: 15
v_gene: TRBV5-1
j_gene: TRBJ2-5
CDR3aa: CASSLSRGVSETQYF
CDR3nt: TGCGCCAGCAGCTTGAGCAGGGGAGTGTCGGAGACCCAGTACTTC

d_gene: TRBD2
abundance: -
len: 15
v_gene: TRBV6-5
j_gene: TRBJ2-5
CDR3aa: CASSGAGLAEETQYF
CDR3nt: TGTGCCAGCAGCGGGGCCGGACTAGCGGAAGAGACCCAGTACTTC

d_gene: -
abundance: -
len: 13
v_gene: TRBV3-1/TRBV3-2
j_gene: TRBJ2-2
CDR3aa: CASSQGGPGELFF
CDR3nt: TGTGCCAGCAGTCAGGGCGGACCCGGGGAGCTGTTTTTT

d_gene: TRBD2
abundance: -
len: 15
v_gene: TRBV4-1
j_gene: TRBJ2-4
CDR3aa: CASSLPGGTKNIQYF
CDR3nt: TGCGCCAGCAGCCTCCCGGGGGGGACCAAAAACATTCAGTACTTC

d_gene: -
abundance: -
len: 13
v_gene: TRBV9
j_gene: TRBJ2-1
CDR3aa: CASSAYIANEQFF
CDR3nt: TGTGCCAGCAGCGCTTACATTGCAAATGAGCAGTTCTTC

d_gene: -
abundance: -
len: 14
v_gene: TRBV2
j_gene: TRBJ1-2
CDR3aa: CASNARGAGYGYTF
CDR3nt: TGTGCCAGCAACGCCCGGGGGGCAGGTTATGGCTACACCTTC

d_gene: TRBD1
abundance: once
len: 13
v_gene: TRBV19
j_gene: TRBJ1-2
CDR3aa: CASRDREEYGYTF
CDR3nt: TGTGCCAGTCGGGACAGGGAGGAATATGGCTACACCTTC

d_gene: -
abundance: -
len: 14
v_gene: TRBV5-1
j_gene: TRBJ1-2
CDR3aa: CASSLVWRSYGYTF
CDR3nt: TGCGCCAGCAGCTTGGTGTGGAGGAGCTATGGCTACACCTTC

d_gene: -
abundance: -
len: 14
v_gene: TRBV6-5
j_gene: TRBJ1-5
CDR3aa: CASSRGQINQPQHF
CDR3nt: TGTGCCAGCAGCCGCGGACAAATCAATCAGCCCCAGCATTTT

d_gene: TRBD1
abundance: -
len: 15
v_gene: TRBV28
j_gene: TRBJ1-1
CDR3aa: CASSLDRGGGTEAFF
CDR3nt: TGTGCCAGCAGTCTGGACAGGGGAGGGGGCACTGAAGCTTTCTTT